This T cell receptor (beta chain) is from a study of T cell responses to AZD1222 COVID-19 vaccine. Study-wide points: Of spike-specific TCRs, nearly half reportedly target regions left unmutated in variants.

The CDR3 is 15 residues long. The germline V gene has CDR1 MGHRA and CDR2 YSYEKL. V shed 1 base and J shed 0 bases, with 9 bases lying between them. Assay: immunoSEQ multiplex PCR; the TCRdb copy retains only in-frame clones and omits some. This table has over 130,000 clones, approximately 90% appearing once. To note about this clone: Antigen: not known.

The chain uses TRBV4-1 and TRBJ1-1; possible D gene TRBD1, 5 bases. The sequencing used peripheral blood, collected 28 days after the second AZD1222 dose. The source is an adult who received the AZD1222 COVID-19 vaccine. The CDR3 coding sequence is TGCGCCAGCAGCCAAGGGACAACCATGAACACTGAAGCTTTCTTT. Protein product: CASSQGTTMNTEAFF.